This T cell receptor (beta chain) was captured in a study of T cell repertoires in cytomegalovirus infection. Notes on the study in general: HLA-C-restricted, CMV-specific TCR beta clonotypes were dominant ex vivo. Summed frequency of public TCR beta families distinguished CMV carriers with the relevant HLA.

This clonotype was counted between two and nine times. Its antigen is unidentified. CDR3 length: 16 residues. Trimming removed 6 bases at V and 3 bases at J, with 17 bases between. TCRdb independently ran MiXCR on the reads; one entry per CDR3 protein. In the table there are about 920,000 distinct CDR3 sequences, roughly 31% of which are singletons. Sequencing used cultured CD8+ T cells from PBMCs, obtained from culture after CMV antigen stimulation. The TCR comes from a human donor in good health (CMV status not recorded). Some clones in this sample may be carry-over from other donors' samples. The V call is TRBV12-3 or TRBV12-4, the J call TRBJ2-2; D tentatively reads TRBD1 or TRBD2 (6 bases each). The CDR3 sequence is CASRSSGGQDTGELFF. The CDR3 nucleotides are TGTGCCAGCAGGTCCTCTGGGGGGCAGGACACCGGGGAGCTGTTTTTT.